A single sample is the source of the 3 T cell receptor beta chains below, sequenced in a study of Graves' ophthalmopathy and Graves' hyperthyroidism. Amplification of TCR beta CDR3 regions used RNA transcripts. The library came from an HTBI-primed first-round RT-PCR and a second-round multiplex PCR. TCRdb re-called the multiplex PCR reads with MiXCR, one entry per CDR3 protein. The profile shows 350,000 or so distinct CDR3 sequences, roughly 16% of them singletons. The sequenced sample consisted of peripheral blood. The receptors here all came from an adult man with Graves' ophthalmopathy.

This clonotype has ten or more counts. The chain employs TRBV20-1 and TRBJ1-1, with D tentatively TRBD1 (5 bases). V lost 1 base to trimming and J lost 1 base, with 13 bases between them. The V gene's germline CDR1 is DFQATT and CDR2 SNEGSKA (reference sequence). CDR3 length equals 15 residues. The CDR3 DNA reads TGCAGTGCTAGAGTGGCAGAGGGGACGAACACTGAAGCTTTCTTT. Its protein is CSARVAEGTNTEAFF.

This clonotype was seen repeatedly, ten times or more. The chain is built from TRBV30 and TRBJ2-7; tentatively, D is TRBD1 or TRBD2 (5 bases each). V was cut by 4 bases and J by 6 bases, with 13 bases left in between. Looked up from germline, CDR1 is GTSNPN and CDR2 is SVGIG (reference sequence). The CDR3 consists of 12 residues. The CDR3 loop is CAWKDIGVEQYF. The CDR3 DNA sequence: TGTGCCTGGAAGGACATCGGGGTCGAGCAGTACTTC.

This clonotype has ten or more counts. The V call is TRBV15, the J call TRBJ1-2; D gene uncertain. The ends were cut back, 1 base at V and 2 bases at J, with 11 bases in the middle. CDR3 length: 15 amino acids. CDR1 is LNHNV and CDR2 is YYDKDF in the germline V gene (reference sequence). This CDR3 reads CATSRVNPGNYGYTF. The CDR3 DNA reads TGTGCCACCAGCAGAGTTAATCCCGGCAACTATGGCTACACCTTC. Looking up the rest from reference TRBV15 and TRBJ1-2 gives the full variable domain: DAMVIQNPRYQVTQFGKPVTLSCSQTLNHNVMYWYQQKSSQAPKLLFHYYDKDFNNEADTPDNFQSRRPNTSFCFLDIRSPGLGDTAMYLCATSRVNPGNYGYTFGSGTRLTVV.